A selection of T cell receptor beta chains follows, all from one sample in a study of long-term antiretroviral therapy in people with HIV. Measured with immunoSEQ multiplex PCR; TCRdb has only the in-frame clones, and not every one. Of about 30,000 clones in the sample, over 75% were seen once. Sample: unsorted PBMCs, taken 2 years after starting antiretroviral therapy. The receptor set was obtained from a man aged 45-65 years with HIV. The CDR3 runs from the conserved cysteine through the conserved F or W. The D gene is left open where the match is weak. Clone sizes are given selectively: once, few, many, or a class where the clone is expanded.

>.|TRBV30|TRBJ1-5|.
TGTGCCTGGAGTGAGGCAGGACAGCCCCAGCATTTT
CAWSEAGQPQHF
>.|TRBV10-2|TRBJ2-5|TRBD1
TGCGCCAGCAGTGGAAATTACAGGGGTCCAGGTGGCACCCAGTACTTC
CASSGNYRGPGGTQYF
>.|TRBV30|TRBJ1-4|.
TGTGCCTGGAGTAGCCCCGGGTCAACTAATGAAAAACTGTTTTTT
CAWSSPGSTNEKLFF
>.|TRBV6-5|TRBJ1-3|.
TGTGCCAGCAGTTACTCGCCCGCCAACTCTGGAAACACCATATATTTT
CASSYSPANSGNTIYF
>.|TRBV7-3|TRBJ1-1|TRBD1
TGTGCCAGCAGCTCGAACCGGGACAGTGAAGCTTTCTTT
CASSSNRDSEAFF
>.|TRBV5-4|TRBJ2-1|TRBD2
TGCGCCAGCAGCCAAGTTCGGACTAGCCTCGGTGAGCAGTTCTTC
CASSQVRTSLGEQFF
>.|TRBV18|TRBJ2-2|.
TGTGCCAGCCCGCAAAGAAGACCGGCCACCGGGGAGCTGTTTTTT
CASPQRRPATGELFF
>.|TRBV4-3|TRBJ2-3|.
TGCGCCAGCAGCCAATCGGCGGGAAGCACAGATACGCAGTATTTT
CASSQSAGSTDTQYF
>.|TRBV2|TRBJ2-2|TRBD2
TGTGCCAGCTTCCGCCCCAGGACTAGCGGGGGGCCACGGCCCGGGGAGCTGTTTTTT
CASFRPRTSGGPRPGELFF
>once|TRBV7-2|TRBJ2-5|TRBD2
TGTGCCAGCAGCCCCAGCGGGGTGAGAGAGACCCAGTACTTC
CASSPSGVRETQYF
>.|TRBV4-3|TRBJ1-6|TRBD1
TGCGCCAGCAGCCAAGACGCACGGGACAGATCTTCACCCCTCCACTTT
CASSQDARDRSSPLHF
>.|TRBV15|TRBJ2-2|TRBD2
TGTGCCACCAGCACCCCCGAGCGGGAAACCGGGGAGCTGTTTTTT
CATSTPERETGELFF
>.|TRBV7-2|TRBJ1-5|.
TGTGCCAGCAGCTTATATGGGCAGGGGCATCAGCCCCAGCATTTT
CASSLYGQGHQPQHF
>.|TRBV11-2|TRBJ2-7|.
TGTGCCAGCAGCTTAGTATTCAGGCCCTCCTACGAGCAGTACTTC
CASSLVFRPSYEQYF
>.|TRBV28|TRBJ1-1|.
TGTGCCAGCGACTCCTTGGGCTACTCTGAAGCTTTCTTT
CASDSLGYSEAFF
>.|TRBV10-3|TRBJ2-7|.
TGTGCCATCGCTAGCGCGGAGAACCAATACGAGCAGTACTTC
CAIASAENQYEQYF
>.|TRBV11-2|TRBJ1-1|.
TGTGCCAGCAGCTGGACAGAGAACACTGAAGCTTTCTTT
CASSWTENTEAFF
>.|TRBV6-6|TRBJ2-2|TRBD1
TGTGCCAGCAGGACTCCGGGACAGGGACAAGCCGGGGAGCTGTTTTTT
CASRTPGQGQAGELFF
>.|TRBV27|TRBJ1-1|TRBD1
TGTGCCAGCAGTGCTGGGACAGGGGCCTTTAGGGAAGCTTTCTTT
CASSAGTGAFREAFF
>once|TRBV2|TRBJ1-1|.
TGTGCCAGCAGTGCGTCCCGGACGGACACTGAAGCTTTCTTT
CASSASRTDTEAFF
>.|TRBV10-1|TRBJ2-3|.
TGCGCCAGCAGTGCCTCCAGAACAGATACGCAGTATTTT
CASSASRTDTQYF
>.|TRBV11-1|TRBJ2-7|TRBD2
TGTGCCAGCAGCTTCACCGGGGGGATTTACGAGCAGTACTTC
CASSFTGGIYEQYF
>few|TRBV11-2|TRBJ2-7|TRBD1
TGTGCCAGCAGTGCTACGGGGACAGGGGCCTACGAGCAGTACTTC
CASSATGTGAYEQYF
>once|TRBV5-1|TRBJ1-1|.
TGCGCCAGCAGCTTGAGCGGGACCCCGGTATTGGAAGGCGGCACTGAAGCTTTCTTT
CASSLSGTPVLEGGTEAFF
>.|TRBV7-2|TRBJ2-1|.
TGTGCCAGCAGCTTTCCCTCCCGCGGGAACTACAATGAGCAGTTCTTC
CASSFPSRGNYNEQFF
>.|TRBV30|TRBJ2-7|.
TGTGCCTGGACTGCGGTGGCCTACGAGCAGTACTTC
CAWTAVAYEQYF
>.|TRBV4-1|TRBJ1-3|.
TGCGCCAGCAGCCAAGAACGGCAGGGGAGAAACACCATATATTTT
CASSQERQGRNTIYF
>.|TRBV6-1|TRBJ2-5|.
TGTGCCAGCAGGCGGGCGGGACACTCCCAAGAGACCCAGTACTTC
CASRRAGHSQETQYF
>.|TRBV28|TRBJ1-2|.
TGTGCCAGCAGTTTATCAGGAATAGCTAACTATGGCTACACCTTC
CASSLSGIANYGYTF
>few|TRBV5-1|TRBJ1-6|TRBD1
TGCGCCAGCCAGGGGGATTTGAATTCACCCCTCCACTTT
CASQGDLNSPLHF
>.|TRBV6-5|TRBJ2-7|.
TGTGCCAGCAGTTACACTAGGGGCTCCTACGAGCAGTACTTC
CASSYTRGSYEQYF
>once|TRBV5-1|TRBJ2-3|.
TGCGCCAGCAGCTTGGAGCAGGGTGCAGATACGCAGTATTTT
CASSLEQGADTQYF
>.|TRBV27|TRBJ2-3|TRBD2
TGTGCCAGCAGTTTAGTCAGTGGACTAGCGGGAGAGCACGGCACAGATACGCAGTATTTT
CASSLVSGLAGEHGTDTQYF
>.|TRBV30|TRBJ1-3|.
TGTGCCTGGAGTGTAGTGCGGTCCTCTGGAAACACCATATATTTT
CAWSVVRSSGNTIYF
>.|TRBV4-2|TRBJ2-5|TRBD1
TGTGCCAGCAGCCCTTTAATTCGGGACAGGGGTCAAGAGACCCAGTACTTC
CASSPLIRDRGQETQYF
>.|TRBV9|TRBJ1-2|.
TGTGCCAGCAGCGAAGGGGACCTCGGAAGTGACTATGGCTACACCTTC
CASSEGDLGSDYGYTF
>.|TRBV7-6|TRBJ2-3|.
TGTGCCAGCTCCCCGACTACAGATACGCAGTATTTT
CASSPTTDTQYF
>.|TRBV4-3|TRBJ2-6|.
TGCGCCAGCAGCCAAGCTGAGTTCCCTGGGGCCAACGTCCTGACTTTC
CASSQAEFPGANVLTF
>.|TRBV7-2|TRBJ2-3|.
TGTGCCAGCAGACGGAAGGAAGGGTCCCCAGATACGCAGTATTTT
CASRRKEGSPDTQYF
>.|TRBV4-1|TRBJ2-7|.
TGCGCCAGCAGCCAAGATCCCAGGGGAGGCTACGAGCAGTACTTC
CASSQDPRGGYEQYF
>.|TRBV6-4|TRBJ1-6|.
TGTGCCAGCAGTGTCCTGGAGGGGCTCCCGAATTCACCCCTCCACTTT
CASSVLEGLPNSPLHF
>once|TRBV4-3|TRBJ2-3|.
TGCGCCAGCAGCCAAGTGACGTCCACAGATACGCAGTATTTT
CASSQVTSTDTQYF
>.|TRBV7-3|TRBJ1-1|.
TGTGCCAGCAGCTTATGGGGGGTCACCGAAGCTTTCTTT
CASSLWGVTEAFF
>.|TRBV4-3|TRBJ2-4|TRBD1
TGCGCCAGCAGCCAAGATATGGGACAGGGGACCAAAAACATTCAGTACTTC
CASSQDMGQGTKNIQYF
>.|TRBV5-5|TRBJ2-7|.
TGTGCCAGCAGCTTCCTGCCGAACCCCTACGAGCAGTACTTC
CASSFLPNPYEQYF
>once|TRBV6-1|TRBJ2-5|TRBD1
TGTGCCAGCAGTGAAGTCTGGCAGGGGGACGAGACCCAGTACTTC
CASSEVWQGDETQYF
>.|TRBV28|TRBJ1-6|.
TGTGCCAGCAGTTTCGGTAGGGGCGCGGGAATTTCACCCCTCCACTTT
CASSFGRGAGISPLHF
>.|TRBV2|TRBJ1-5|TRBD1
TGTGCCAGCAGGGACAGGGGAAGGGGCAATCAGCCCCAGCATTTT
CASRDRGRGNQPQHF
>.|TRBV7-9|TRBJ2-2|.
TGTGCCAGCAGCTTTCCTGGGGATCTAAGCACCGGGGAGCTGTTTTTT
CASSFPGDLSTGELFF
>once|TRBV6-6|TRBJ2-7|.
TGTGCCAGCAGTTTCTCGGGGCTTTCCTACGAGCAGTACTTC
CASSFSGLSYEQYF
>.|TRBV5-5|TRBJ2-7|TRBD2
TGTGCCAGCAGCCCGACTCCACACAGCGGGGGTATGGGGGAGCAGTACTTC
CASSPTPHSGGMGEQYF
>.|TRBV19|TRBJ2-7|.
TGTGCCAGTTCCCAGGACGGTGGTGGAACCTACGAGCAGTACTTC
CASSQDGGGTYEQYF
>.|TRBV25-1|TRBJ2-7|.
TGTGCCAGCAGTGATGGGATTCGAGGCGAGCAGTACTTC
CASSDGIRGEQYF